Presented here are 11 T cell receptor beta chains from one specimen sequenced in a study of OX40 agonist ivuxolimab in advanced cancers. Data came from immunoSEQ multiplex PCR; TCRdb stores just in-frame clones and leaves some out. Here the sample spans 45,000 to 65,000 clones, around 86% being singletons. This material consisted of CD4+ or CD8+ T cells sorted from blood, taken in a trial of the OX40 agonist ivuxolimab. These receptors originate from an adult with an advanced solid tumor such as melanoma, head and neck, liver or kidney cancer.

The rearrangement uses TRBV4-2 and TRBJ1-6; a weak D match, TRBD1 (6 bases). Germline V lookup: CDR1 LGHNA, CDR2 YNFKEQ. V was cut by 0 bases and J by 7 bases, with 10 bases left in between. The CDR3 sequence is 15 residues long. The CDR3 DNA reads as TGTGCCAGCAGCCAAGACACAGGGACCAATTCACCCCTCCACTTT. Protein product: CASSQDTGTNSPLHF.

In this sample, this clone turned up once. V is TRBV5-4 and J is TRBJ2-7; TRBD2 agrees at 7 bases. This CDR3 is built from 13 residues. CDR1 SGHNT and CDR2 YYREEE come from the germline V gene (reference sequence). With V trimmed by 4 bases and J by 4 bases, 5 bases remained unmatched. As DNA, the CDR3 is TGTGCCAGCAGCCCCGGCGGGAGTTACGAGCAGTACTTC. Amino acids: CASSPGGSYEQYF.

The V and J genes are TRBV18 and TRBJ1-5, with 7 bases aligning to TRBD1. The CDR3 has 12 residues. Germline CDR1 reads KGHSH; CDR2 reads LQKENI. The V segment lost 3 bases and the J segment 8 bases; nucleotides outside the gene matches: 1. In DNA, the CDR3 is TGTGCCAGCTCACCGGGGACAGAGCCCCAGCATTTT. It encodes CASSPGTEPQHF.

This chain uses TRBV18 with TRBJ1-2; D ambiguous. Germline V gene sequence: CDR1 KGHSH, CDR2 LQKENI. The CDR3 covers 14 residues. V shed 4 bases and J shed 3 bases, with 12 bases lying between them. DNA for the CDR3: TGTGCCAGCTCACTGACCACCGAACACTATGGCTACACCTTC. Translated: CASSLTTEHYGYTF.

J is TRBJ1-4 and V is TRBV7-2; a weak D match, TRBD1 (6 bases). Germline CDR1 is SGHTA and CDR2 is FQGNSA. The germline V and J ends were trimmed by 2 bases and 5 bases, with 12 bases remaining between them. The CDR3 has 15 amino acids. CDR3 coding DNA: TGTGCCAGCAGCTTACACGGACAGCAGAATGAAAAACTGTTTTTT. Protein product: CASSLHGQQNEKLFF.

The chain carries TRBV6-1 and TRBJ1-5; a weak D match, TRBD1 (5 bases). The CDR3 length is 14 residues. Trimming pared 4 bases from V and 0 bases from J, leaving 7 bases between. CDR1 is MNHNS and CDR2 is SASEGT in the germline V gene. CDR3 in amino acids: CASSGQYSNQPQHF. The CDR3 DNA reads TGTGCCAGCAGTGGACAGTATAGCAATCAGCCCCAGCATTTT.

The V gene is TRBV5-4, the J gene TRBJ2-7, with TRBD2 as a possible D gene (7 bases). CDR1 and CDR2 (germline): SGHNT, YYREEE (reference sequence). V was clipped by 6 bases and J by 6 bases, with 16 bases between them. The length of the CDR3 is 13 residues. Here the CDR3 DNA reads TGTGCCAGCAACCCAGTAGGGGGGGGCGAGCAGTACTTC. Its translation: CASNPVGGGEQYF.

The chain couples TRBV5-1 to TRBJ2-5, with unresolved D. There are 12 residues in the CDR3. Germline V gene sequence: CDR1 SGHRS, CDR2 YFSETQ. V was cut by 3 bases and J by 4 bases, with 7 bases left in between. The CDR3 sequence is CASSWPGETQYF. The CDR3 DNA is TGCGCCAGCAGCTGGCCTGGAGAGACCCAGTACTTC.

V gene TRBV18 combines with J gene TRBJ2-3; TRBD2 matches at 9 bases. This CDR3 is built from 16 residues. V shed 0 bases, J shed 2 bases, and the junction held 3 bases outside the gene matches. Germline CDR1 and CDR2: KGHSH and LQKENI. Written as DNA, the CDR3 is TGTGCCAGCTCACCACCGGTAGCGGGGGTCACAGATACGCAGTATTTT. Protein product: CASSPPVAGVTDTQYF.

The chain links TRBV6-1 to TRBJ1-1; no clear D gene. Trimming left V 0 bases short and J 7 bases short, with 9 bases between. This CDR3 is 13 amino acids long. Germline loops: CDR1 MNHNS, CDR2 SASEGT. Here the CDR3 reads CASSEALEFEAFF. The CDR3 bases are TGTGCCAGCAGTGAAGCGTTAGAATTTGAAGCTTTCTTT.

This clone has just a few counts. V and J are TRBV6-1 and TRBJ1-1; D gene uncertain. This CDR3 spans 16 amino acids. Trimming shortened V by 2 bases and J by 1 base, and 14 bases separated the two germline ends. The germline CDR1 and CDR2 sequences are MNHNS and SASEGT. Here the CDR3 reads CASSENRGLRNTEAFF. In DNA, the CDR3 is TGTGCCAGCAGTGAAAATAGAGGGTTGAGGAACACTGAAGCTTTCTTT.